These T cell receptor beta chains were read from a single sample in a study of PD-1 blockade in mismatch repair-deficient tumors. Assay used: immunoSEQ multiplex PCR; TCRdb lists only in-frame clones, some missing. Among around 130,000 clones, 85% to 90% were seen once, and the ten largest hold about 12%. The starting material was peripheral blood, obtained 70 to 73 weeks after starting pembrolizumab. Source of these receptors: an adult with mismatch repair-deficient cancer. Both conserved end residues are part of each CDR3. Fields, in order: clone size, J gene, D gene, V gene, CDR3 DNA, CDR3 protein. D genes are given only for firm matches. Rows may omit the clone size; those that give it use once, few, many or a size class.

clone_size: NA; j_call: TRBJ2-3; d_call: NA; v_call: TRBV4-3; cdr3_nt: TGCGCCAGCAGCCAAGATCTGATAGCGGAAATGGTCACAGATACGCAGTATTTT; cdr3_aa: CASSQDLIAEMVTDTQYF
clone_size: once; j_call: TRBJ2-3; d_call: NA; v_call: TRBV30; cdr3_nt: TGTGCCTTCGGCGGGCAGGGGATCGCAGATACGCAGTATTTT; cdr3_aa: CAFGGQGIADTQYF
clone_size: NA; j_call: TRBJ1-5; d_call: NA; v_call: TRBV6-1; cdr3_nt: TGTGCCAGCAGTCCCTGGGCAGGTCTTAGACAGCCCCAGCATTTT; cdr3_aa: CASSPWAGLRQPQHF
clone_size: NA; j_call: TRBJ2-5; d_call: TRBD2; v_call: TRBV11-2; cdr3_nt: TGTGCCAGCAGCAAGAAGGCACTAGCGGGTACGCAAGAGACCCAGTACTTC; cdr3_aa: CASSKKALAGTQETQYF
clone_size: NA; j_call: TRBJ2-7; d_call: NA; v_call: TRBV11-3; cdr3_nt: TGTGCCAGCAGCCAAGGACAACTCTACGAGCAGTACTTC; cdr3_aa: CASSQGQLYEQYF
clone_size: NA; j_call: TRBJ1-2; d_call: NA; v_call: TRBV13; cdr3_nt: TGTGCCAGCAGCTTAAAGACGGCCGGGCTTCTTAACTATGGCTACACCTTC; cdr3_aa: CASSLKTAGLLNYGYTF
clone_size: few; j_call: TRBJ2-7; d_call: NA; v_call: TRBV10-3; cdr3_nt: TGTGCCATCAGAGAACGGTGGGACGAGCAGTACTTC; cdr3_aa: CAIRERWDEQYF
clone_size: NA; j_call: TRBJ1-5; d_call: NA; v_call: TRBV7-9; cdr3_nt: TGTGCCAGCAGCTTAGGGTCCCGTCCCCAGCATTTT; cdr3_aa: CASSLGSRPQHF
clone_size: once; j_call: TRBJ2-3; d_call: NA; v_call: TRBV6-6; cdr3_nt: TGTGCCAGCGTTCAGGACTATTACAGCACAGATACGCAGTATTTT; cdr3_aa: CASVQDYYSTDTQYF
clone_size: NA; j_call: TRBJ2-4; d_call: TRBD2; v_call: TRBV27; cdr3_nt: TGTGCCAGCAGTTTATCCCGGACTAGCGGAAACATTCAGTACTTC; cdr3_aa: CASSLSRTSGNIQYF